This T cell receptor (beta chain) originates from a study of technical replicates of blood from a handful of donors. Germline CDR1 and CDR2: LNHDA and SQIVND (reference sequence). The CDR3 has 16 residues. With V trimmed by 5 bases and J by 6 bases, 8 bases remained unmatched. The data were produced by immunoSEQ multiplex PCR, yet TCRdb's version contains in-frame clones alone and is incomplete. Of over 60,000 clones listed, over 85% are singletons. This clone has just one count. This clonotype was obtained from a human donor in good health. Some clones in this sample may be carry-over from other donors' samples. Specimen: PBMCs. This sequence joins TRBV19 and TRBJ2-1, with 12 nucleotides matching TRBD2. CDR3 nucleotide sequence: TGTGCCAGTAGTTCCCGACTAGCGGGAGTCGGCAATGAGCAGTTCTTC. This translates into CASSSRLAGVGNEQFF.